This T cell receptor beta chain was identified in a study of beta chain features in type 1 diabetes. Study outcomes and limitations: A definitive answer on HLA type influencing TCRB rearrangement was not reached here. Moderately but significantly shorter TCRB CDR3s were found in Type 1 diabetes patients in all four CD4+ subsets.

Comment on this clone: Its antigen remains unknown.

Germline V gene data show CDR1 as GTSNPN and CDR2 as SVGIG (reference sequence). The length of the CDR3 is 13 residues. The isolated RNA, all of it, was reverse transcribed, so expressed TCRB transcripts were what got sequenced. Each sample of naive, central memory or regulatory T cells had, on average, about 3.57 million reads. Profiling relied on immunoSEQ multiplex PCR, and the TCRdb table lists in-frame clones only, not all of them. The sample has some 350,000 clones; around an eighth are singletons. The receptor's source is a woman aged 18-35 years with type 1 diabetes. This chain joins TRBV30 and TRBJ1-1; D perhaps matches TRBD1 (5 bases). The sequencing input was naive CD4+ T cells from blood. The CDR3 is CATPIQGKTEAFF. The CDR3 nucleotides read TGTGCTACGCCAATTCAGGGAAAGACTGAAGCTTTCTTT.